This TCR beta chain was obtained from a study of long-term antiretroviral therapy in people with HIV. Survey-level immunoSEQ v3.0 assays were run. Sequenced by immunoSEQ multiplex PCR; TCRdb stores in-frame clones only, minus some. The sample includes 15,000 to 20,000 clones, about 87% of them seen just once. Trimming stripped 3 bases from V and 10 bases from J, with 13 bases between. There are 13 residues in the CDR3. Germline V gene data show CDR1 as GTSNPN and CDR2 as SVGIG (reference sequence). The sequences come from unsorted PBMCs, collected 2.1 years after starting antiretroviral therapy. This receptor was identified in a man aged 18 to 35 with HIV. The chain uses TRBV30 and TRBJ1-6; D possibly corresponds to TRBD1 (6 bases). This CDR3 reads CAWSGTFRSPLHF. The CDR3 region has the DNA TGTGCCTGGAGCGGGACATTTCGGTCACCCCTCCACTTT.